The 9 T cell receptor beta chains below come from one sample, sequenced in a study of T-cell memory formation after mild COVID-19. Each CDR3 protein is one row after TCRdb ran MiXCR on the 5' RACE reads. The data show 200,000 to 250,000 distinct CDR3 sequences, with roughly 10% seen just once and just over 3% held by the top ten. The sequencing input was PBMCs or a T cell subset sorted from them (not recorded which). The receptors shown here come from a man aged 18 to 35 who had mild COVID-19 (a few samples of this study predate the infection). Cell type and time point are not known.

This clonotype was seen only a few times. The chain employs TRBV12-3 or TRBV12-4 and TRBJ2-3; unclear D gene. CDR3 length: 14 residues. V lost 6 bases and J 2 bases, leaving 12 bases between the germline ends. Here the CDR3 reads CASSTLGFTDTQYF. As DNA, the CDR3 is TGTGCCAGCAGCACCCTAGGGTTCACAGATACGCAGTATTTT.

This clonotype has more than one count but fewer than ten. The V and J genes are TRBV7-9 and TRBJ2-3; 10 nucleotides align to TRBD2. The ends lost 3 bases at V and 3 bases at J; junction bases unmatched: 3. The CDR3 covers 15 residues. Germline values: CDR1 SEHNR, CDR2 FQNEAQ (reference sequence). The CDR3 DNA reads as TGTGCCAGCAGCTTGGAACTAGCGGGGACAGATACGCAGTATTTT. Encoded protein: CASSLELAGTDTQYF.

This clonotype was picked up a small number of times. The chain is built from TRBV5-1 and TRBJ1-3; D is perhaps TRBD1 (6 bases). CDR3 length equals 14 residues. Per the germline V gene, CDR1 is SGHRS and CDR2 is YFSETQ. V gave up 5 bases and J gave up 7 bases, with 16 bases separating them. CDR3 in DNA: TGCGCCAGCAGTCCCCGGGACACGATGAACACCATATATTTT. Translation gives CASSPRDTMNTIYF.

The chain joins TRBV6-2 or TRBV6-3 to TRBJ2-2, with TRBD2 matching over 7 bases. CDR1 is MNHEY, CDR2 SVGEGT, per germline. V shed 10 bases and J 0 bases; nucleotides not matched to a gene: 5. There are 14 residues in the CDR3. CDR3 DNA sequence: TGTGCCACCGAGGCGGGGGCGAACACCGGGGAGCTGTTTTTT. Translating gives CATEAGANTGELFF.

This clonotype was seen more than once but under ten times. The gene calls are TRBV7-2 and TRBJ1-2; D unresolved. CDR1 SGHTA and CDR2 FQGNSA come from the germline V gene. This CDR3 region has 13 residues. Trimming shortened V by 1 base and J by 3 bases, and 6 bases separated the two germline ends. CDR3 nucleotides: TGTGCCAGCAGCTTAGGGTCCCACTATGGCTACACCTTC. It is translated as CASSLGSHYGYTF.

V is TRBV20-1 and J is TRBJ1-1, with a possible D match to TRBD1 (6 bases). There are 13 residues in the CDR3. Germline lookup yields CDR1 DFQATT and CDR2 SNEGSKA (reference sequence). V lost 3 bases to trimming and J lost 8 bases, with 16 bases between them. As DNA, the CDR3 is TGCAGTGCTAGGGGGGACAAGGGCCCCGAAGCTTTCTTT. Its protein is CSARGDKGPEAFF.

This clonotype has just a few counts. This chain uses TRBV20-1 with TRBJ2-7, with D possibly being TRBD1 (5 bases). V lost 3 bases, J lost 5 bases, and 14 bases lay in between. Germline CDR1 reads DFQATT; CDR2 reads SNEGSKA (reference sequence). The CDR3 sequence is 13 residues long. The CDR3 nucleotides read TGCAGTGCTAGGGACATGGTTGTCCACGAGCAGTACTTC. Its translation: CSARDMVVHEQYF.

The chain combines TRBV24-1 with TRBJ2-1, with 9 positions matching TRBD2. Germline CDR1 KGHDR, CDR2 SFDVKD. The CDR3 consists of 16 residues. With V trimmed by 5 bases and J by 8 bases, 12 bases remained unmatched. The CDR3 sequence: CATSGLGGTSTDEQFF. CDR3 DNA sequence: TGTGCCACCAGTGGGTTGGGCGGGACTAGCACCGATGAGCAGTTCTTC.

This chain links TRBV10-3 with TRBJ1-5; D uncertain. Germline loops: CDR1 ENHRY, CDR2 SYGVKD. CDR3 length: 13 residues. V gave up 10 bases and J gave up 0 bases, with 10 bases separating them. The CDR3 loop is CATRIDSNQPQHF. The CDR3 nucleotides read TGTGCCACCAGGATTGATAGCAATCAGCCCCAGCATTTT.